This T cell receptor (beta chain) was sequenced in a study of shared clonotypes between healthy human individuals. In the study's own analysis: Junction-only immunoSEQ data arrived without quality scores, meaning filtering differed. Sequencing was performed with immunoSEQ multiplex PCR; in TCRdb, only in-frame clones are kept and a portion is missing. V, J and clone size are those of that table, while D and trimming were read from the DNA. The sample consists of over 1.5 million clones, under 99% of them appearing once. Study-level results: Exclusively blood specimens were collected; tissue repertoires likely differ.

Comment on this clone: What it binds is not known.

CDR1 is MGHRA and CDR2 is YSYEKL in the germline V gene. V was cut by 3 bases and J by 2 bases, with 7 bases left in between. The CDR3 sequence is 13 residues long. This TCR derives from a man aged 30-40 years in good health. The chain joins TRBV4-1 to TRBJ2-5; D possibly corresponds to TRBD2 (6 bases). Material for sequencing was naive CD4+ T cells sorted from blood. Subset reported: CD45RA+ positively selected. CDR3 in DNA: TGCGCCAGCAGCCAGACTAGACAAGAGACCCAGTACTTC. Protein: CASSQTRQETQYF.